Presented here are 25 T cell receptor beta chains from one specimen sequenced in a study of blood T cell repertoires in COVID-19. Sequencing was performed with immunoSEQ multiplex PCR; in TCRdb, only in-frame clones are kept and a portion is missing. This table holds 210,000 or so clones, less than 85% found once. The specimen sequenced was PBMCs or T cells enriched from blood (not recorded which). Receptors were obtained from a man aged 60-69 years who had recovered from COVID-19.

This clone showed up just a few times. The chain couples TRBV6-5 to TRBJ2-7; D gene ambiguous. Deletions cut 4 bases from V and 4 bases from J, with 14 bases between. The germline gives CDR1 MNHEY, CDR2 SVGAGI. The length of the CDR3 is 14 residues. The CDR3 coding sequence is TGTGCCAGCAGTTCCACGCAGATAATATACGAGCAGTACTTC. This translates into CASSSTQIIYEQYF.

The CDR3 sequence: CASRDNRGVLAKNIQYF. The CDR3 DNA is TGTGCCAGCAGGGATAACAGGGGGGTACTAGCCAAAAACATTCAGTACTTC. The J gene is TRBJ2-4, the V gene TRBV2; 8 bases are a match to TRBD1. The CDR3 runs to 17 residues. Germline loops: CDR1 SNHLY, CDR2 FYNNEI. The V segment lost 6 bases and the J segment 0 bases; nucleotides outside the gene matches: 10.

V is TRBV27 and J is TRBJ1-2, with 7 bases that match TRBD1. Germline-derived CDR1 and CDR2 are MNHEY and SMNVEV (reference sequence). V lost 6 bases, J lost 4 bases, and 5 bases stayed unmatched. The CDR3 length is 13 residues. The CDR3 reads CASRLDRTYGYTF. CDR3 sequence (DNA): TGTGCCAGCAGGCTGGACAGGACCTATGGCTACACCTTC.

The rearrangement uses TRBV21-1 and TRBJ1-1; the table calls TRBD1, which could not be checked here. TRBV21-1 is a pseudogene. The CDR3 runs to 16 residues. CDR3 protein: CASSGLGTRENTEAFF. Written as DNA, the CDR3 is TGTGCCAGCAGCGGATTAGGGACAAGAGAGAACACTGAAGCTTTCTTT.

The chain couples TRBV5-1 to TRBJ2-7; D is undetermined. CDR1 SGHRS and CDR2 YFSETQ come from the germline V gene. Trimming cost V 0 bases and J 0 bases, with 7 bases left between them. The CDR3 has 14 amino acids. The DNA for the CDR3 is TGCGCCAGCAGCTTGGAATACAGCTCCTACGAGCAGTACTTC. This encodes CASSLEYSSYEQYF. Variable domain in full (rest from reference TRBV5-1 and TRBJ2-7): KAGVTQTPRYLIKTRGQQVTLSCSPISGHRSVSWYQQTPGQGLQFLFEYFSETQRNKGNFPGRFSGRQFSNSRSEMNVSTLELGDSALYLCASSLEYSSYEQYFGPGTRLTVT.

The chain combines TRBV7-2 with TRBJ1-3; D is unresolved. In germline, CDR1 is SGHTA, CDR2 FQGNSA. The length of the CDR3 is 15 residues. V was trimmed by 2 bases and J by 4 bases, leaving 12 bases between them. CDR3 bases: TGTGCCAGCAGCTTATATCGGGGATGGGGAAACACCATATATTTT. It is translated as CASSLYRGWGNTIYF.

CDR3 region: CASSLFDSNTGELFF. The DNA for the CDR3 is TGTGCCAGCAGCTTGTTCGACAGCAACACCGGGGAGCTGTTTTTT. The rearrangement uses TRBV5-6 and TRBJ2-2, with D maybe TRBD1 (5 bases). Trimming removed 1 base at V and 2 bases at J, with 9 bases between. CDR3 length: 15 amino acids. The germline V gene has CDR1 SGHDT and CDR2 YYEEEE.

The V and J genes are TRBV18 and TRBJ2-3, with D perhaps matching TRBD1 (7 bases). This CDR3 is 14 amino acids long. The germline CDR1 and CDR2 sequences are KGHSH and LQKENI. Trimming removed 3 bases from V and 3 bases from J, with 10 bases in between. The CDR3: CASSPTGRTDTQYF. CDR3 DNA sequence: TGTGCCAGCTCACCGACAGGGAGGACAGATACGCAGTATTTT.

The rearrangement links TRBV11-2 to TRBJ1-6, with 8 bases aligning to TRBD1. Germline lookup yields CDR1 SGHAT and CDR2 FQNNGV. The V and J ends lost 3 bases and 6 bases, in that order; junction bases with no gene match: 10. The length of the CDR3 is 17 residues. The CDR3 protein is CASSFSQGAKSNSPLHF. CDR3 DNA: TGTGCCAGCAGCTTCAGCCAGGGGGCTAAATCTAATTCACCCCTCCACTTT.

The V call is TRBV5-1, the J call TRBJ1-5, with 10 positions matching TRBD1. V shed 4 bases and J 7 bases; nucleotides not matched to a gene: 8. The germline gives CDR1 SGHRS, CDR2 YFSETQ. This CDR3 contains 15 residues. The CDR3 loop reads CASSPGTGDRQPQHF. The CDR3 DNA follows: TGCGCCAGCAGCCCCGGGACAGGGGACCGGCAGCCCCAGCATTTT.

On this clone: The sample carries other DNA sequences with the same CDR3. CDR3 sequence (DNA): TGTGCCAGTTCCGACAGGGTCAACACTGAAGCTTTCTTT. Translated: CASSDRVNTEAFF. J is TRBJ1-1 and V is TRBV7-8, with 7 bases aligning to TRBD1. The ends lost 9 bases at V and 2 bases at J; junction bases unmatched: 6. The CDR3 length is 13 residues. CDR1 is SGHVS and CDR2 is FQNEAQ in the germline V gene. Combining the CDR3 with reference TRBV7-8 and TRBJ1-1 gives the whole variable domain GAGVSQSPRYKVAKRGQDVALRCDPISGHVSLFWYQQALGQGPEFLTYFQNEAQLDKSGLPSDRFFAERPEGSVSTLKIQRTQQEDSAVYLCASSDRVNTEAFFGQGTRLTVV.

This chain links TRBV9 with TRBJ2-5, with D unclear. Trimming stripped 4 bases from V and 2 bases from J, with 12 bases between. The CDR3 is 14 residues long. Germline CDR1 and CDR2: SGDLS and YYNGEE. The CDR3 loop reads CASSSLETQETQYF. CDR3 DNA: TGTGCCAGCAGCTCCCTAGAGACGCAAGAGACCCAGTACTTC.

V gene TRBV19 combines with J gene TRBJ1-1; D call uncertain. V was cut by 7 bases and J by 2 bases, with 5 bases left in between. Germline values: CDR1 LNHDA, CDR2 SQIVND (reference sequence). The length of the CDR3 is 11 residues. CDR3 sequence reads: CASTRNTEAFF. In DNA form, the CDR3 reads TGTGCCAGTACGCGAAACACTGAAGCTTTCTTT.

This rearrangement joins TRBV5-1 to TRBJ2-2; 8 positions match TRBD1. V lost 4 bases, J lost 6 bases, and 8 bases stayed unmatched. This CDR3 has 15 amino acids. Germline V gives CDR1 SGHRS, CDR2 YFSETQ. The CDR3 bases are TGCGCCAGCAGCGCTCAGGGGGCAACGGCCGGGGAGCTGTTTTTT. This encodes CASSAQGATAGELFF.

The chain couples TRBV29-1 to TRBJ2-5; 7 bases line up with TRBD1. After removal of 3 bases from V and 6 bases from J, the junction contained 4 bases not matched to a gene. Germline V gives CDR1 SQVTM, CDR2 ANQGSEA. CDR3 size: 12 residues. CDR3 in DNA: TGCAGCGTTGACAGGGGGAAGAAGACCCAGTACTTC. This encodes CSVDRGKKTQYF.

The chain carries TRBV25-1 and TRBJ1-2; tentative D call: TRBD1 (5 bases). V lost 8 bases and J lost 0, with 10 bases in between. This CDR3 has 13 residues. In germline, CDR1 is MGHDK, CDR2 SYGVNS. The CDR3 nucleotides read TGTGCCAGCCGAGCGACAGCTAACTATGGCTACACCTTC. Its translation is CASRATANYGYTF.

V usage is TRBV7-9 and J usage is TRBJ2-5; 11 bases map to TRBD2. Trimming at V came to 5 bases and at J to 7 bases, leaving 6 bases not matched to a gene. Germline-derived CDR1 and CDR2 are SEHNR and FQNEAQ (reference sequence). This CDR3 comprises 14 residues. The CDR3 spells CASSPGTSGVTQYF. CDR3 DNA sequence: TGTGCCAGCAGCCCCGGGACTAGCGGTGTGACCCAGTACTTC.

Only one count was recorded for this clone. Compared with germline, one end of the junction differs, possibly owing to a read error. The V gene is TRBV7-7, the J gene TRBJ2-1; D might be TRBD2 (5 bases). Germline CDR1 is SSHAT and CDR2 is FNYEAQ (reference sequence). The CDR3 is made up of 13 amino acids. CDR3 DNA sequence: TGTGCTAGCAGCTTATCGGGGAGCGATGAGCAGTTCTTC. As protein: CASSLSGSDEQFF.

V is TRBV18 and J is TRBJ1-2; 8 nucleotides agree with TRBD1. With 3 bases clipped from V and 7 bases from J, the junction kept 10 bases outside the gene matches. CDR1 KGHSH and CDR2 LQKENI come from the germline V gene. The CDR3 totals 15 residues. In DNA form, the CDR3 reads TGTGCCAGCTCACCTAAGGACGGGCAGGGGGCTGGCTACACCTTC. This encodes CASSPKDGQGAGYTF.

V gene TRBV10-3 combines with J gene TRBJ2-3, with a weak D call TRBD1 (5 bases). This CDR3 comprises 12 residues. In germline, CDR1 is ENHRY, CDR2 SYGVKD. Trimming removed 4 bases from V and 5 bases from J, with 7 bases in between. CDR3 sequence reads: CAISVDRDTQYF. DNA for the CDR3: TGTGCCATCAGTGTAGACAGAGATACGCAGTATTTT.

This rearrangement joins TRBV6-5 to TRBJ1-5; 8 nucleotides align to TRBD1. CDR1 MNHEY and CDR2 SVGAGI come from the germline V gene. Trimming cost V 11 bases and J 8 bases; bases outside gene matches: 5. CDR3 length: 11 residues. CDR3 sequence: CACDRGEPQHF. In DNA form, the CDR3 reads TGTGCCTGCGACAGGGGTGAGCCCCAGCATTTT.

The V call is TRBV6-1, the J call TRBJ2-5, with TRBD2 matching over 10 bases. Trimming took 3 bases from V and 4 from J; bases not matched to a gene: 8. Germline CDR1 MNHNS, CDR2 SASEGT. The CDR3 spans 16 residues. The CDR3 DNA follows: TGTGCCAGCAGTGAGAGCGGGGGGGCTTTCGGAGAGACCCAGTACTTC. As protein: CASSESGGAFGETQYF.

The chain recombines TRBV7-2 with TRBJ2-2, with 9 positions matching TRBD2. The V gene's germline CDR1 is SGHTA and CDR2 FQGNSA. The CDR3 contains 15 residues. J was trimmed by 7 bases and V by 5 bases; bases with no gene match: 8. In nucleotides, the CDR3 is TGTGCCAGCAGCACGTCTAGCGGGGAGGTCGGGGAGCTGTTTTTT. This encodes CASSTSSGEVGELFF.

The chain couples TRBV3-1 (or the pseudogene TRBV3-2) to TRBJ1-1; possibly TRBD1 for D (5 bases). V dropped 4 bases and J dropped 4 bases, with 10 bases sitting between them. The V gene's germline CDR1 is LGHDT and CDR2 YNNKEL (reference sequence). This CDR3 has 13 residues. The CDR3 DNA is TGTGCCAGCAGCCCTTACGGGGGCACTGAAGCTTTCTTT. Translating gives CASSPYGGTEAFF.

V and J are TRBV2 and TRBJ1-6, with TRBD1 matching 8 bases. Per germline, CDR1 SNHLY and CDR2 FYNNEI. This CDR3 contains 14 residues. The trim removed 7 bases at V and 12 bases at J, leaving 11 bases unmatched. CDR3 in amino acids: CASTAGQGARPLHF. The DNA of the CDR3 is TGTGCCAGCACCGCGGGGCAGGGGGCGCGACCCCTCCACTTT.